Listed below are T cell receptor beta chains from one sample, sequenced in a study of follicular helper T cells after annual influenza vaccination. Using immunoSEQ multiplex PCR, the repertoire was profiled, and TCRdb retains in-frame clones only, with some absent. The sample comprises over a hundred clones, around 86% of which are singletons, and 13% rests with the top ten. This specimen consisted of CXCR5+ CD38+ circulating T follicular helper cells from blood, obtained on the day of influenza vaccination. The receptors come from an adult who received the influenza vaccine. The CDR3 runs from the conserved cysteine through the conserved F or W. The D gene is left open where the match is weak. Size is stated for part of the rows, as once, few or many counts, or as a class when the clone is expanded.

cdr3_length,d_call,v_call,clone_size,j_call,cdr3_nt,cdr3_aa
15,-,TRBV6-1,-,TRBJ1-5,TGTGCCAGCACTCCGCCGGGGGGTAGCAATCAGCCCCAGCATTTT,CASTPPGGSNQPQHF
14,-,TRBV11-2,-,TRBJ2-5,TGTGCCAGCAGCTTAGGCCGATTGCAAGAGACCCAGTACTTC,CASSLGRLQETQYF
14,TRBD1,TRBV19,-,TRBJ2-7,TGTGCCAGTGCCCGGGACAGGGGCGGCTACGAGCAGTACTTC,CASARDRGGYEQYF
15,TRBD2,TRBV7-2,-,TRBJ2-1,TGTGCCAGCAGTCCTAGCGGGAGATTATACAATGAGCAGTTCTTC,CASSPSGRLYNEQFF
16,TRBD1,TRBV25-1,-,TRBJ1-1,TGTGCCAGCGGAGAAAACAGGGGAGTAATGAACACTGAAGCTTTCTTT,CASGENRGVMNTEAFF
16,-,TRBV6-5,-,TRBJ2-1,TGTGCCAGCAGTTTATCCGGGACGAATTCCTACAATGAGCAGTTCTTC,CASSLSGTNSYNEQFF
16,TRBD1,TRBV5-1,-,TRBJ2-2,TGCGCCAGCAGCCTGGGGGACAGATCGGGGACCGGGGAGCTGTTTTTT,CASSLGDRSGTGELFF
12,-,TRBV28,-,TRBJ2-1,TGTGCCAGCATCCCCTCGACCCTAGAGCAGTTCTTC,CASIPSTLEQFF
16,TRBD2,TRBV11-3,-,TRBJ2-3,TGTGCCAGCAGCCTAAGGACTAGCGGGGCTACAGATACGCAGTATTTT,CASSLRTSGATDTQYF
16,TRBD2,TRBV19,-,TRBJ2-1,TGTGCCAGTAGCGCACTAGCGGGAAGGGGAGCCAATGAGCAGTTCTTC,CASSALAGRGANEQFF
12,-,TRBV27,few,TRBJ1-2,TGTGCCAGCAGGCGTACAGGGATCGGCTACACCTTC,CASRRTGIGYTF